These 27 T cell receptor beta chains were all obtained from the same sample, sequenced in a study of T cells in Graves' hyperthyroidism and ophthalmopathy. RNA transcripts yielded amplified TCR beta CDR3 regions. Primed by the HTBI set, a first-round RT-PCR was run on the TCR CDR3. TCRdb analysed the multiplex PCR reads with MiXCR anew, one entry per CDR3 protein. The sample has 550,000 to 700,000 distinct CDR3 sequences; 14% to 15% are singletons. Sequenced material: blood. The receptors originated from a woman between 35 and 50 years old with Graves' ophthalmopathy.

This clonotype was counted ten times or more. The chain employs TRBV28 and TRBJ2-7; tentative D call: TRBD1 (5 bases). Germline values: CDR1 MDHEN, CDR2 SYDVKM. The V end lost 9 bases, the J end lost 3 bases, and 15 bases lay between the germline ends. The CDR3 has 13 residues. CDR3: CASAETVSYEQYF. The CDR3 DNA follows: TGTGCCAGTGCCGAGACAGTGAGCTACGAGCAGTACTTC.

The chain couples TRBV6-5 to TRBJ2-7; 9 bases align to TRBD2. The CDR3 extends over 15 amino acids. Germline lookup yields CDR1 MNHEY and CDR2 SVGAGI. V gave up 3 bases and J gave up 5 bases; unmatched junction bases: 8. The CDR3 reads CASSYRSSGMHEQYF. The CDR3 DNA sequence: TGTGCCAGCAGTTATAGGTCTAGCGGGATGCACGAGCAGTACTTC.

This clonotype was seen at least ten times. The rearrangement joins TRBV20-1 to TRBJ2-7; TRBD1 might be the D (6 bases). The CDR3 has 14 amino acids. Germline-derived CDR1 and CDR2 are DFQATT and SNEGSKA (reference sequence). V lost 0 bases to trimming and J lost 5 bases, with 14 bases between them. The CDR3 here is CSARDWQGKNEQYF. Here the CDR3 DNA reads TGCAGTGCTAGAGACTGGCAGGGGAAGAACGAGCAGTACTTC.

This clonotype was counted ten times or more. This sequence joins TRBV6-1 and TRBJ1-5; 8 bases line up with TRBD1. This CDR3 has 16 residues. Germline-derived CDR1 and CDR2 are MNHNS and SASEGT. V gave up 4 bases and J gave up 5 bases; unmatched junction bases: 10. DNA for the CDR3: TGTGCCAGCAGTGGGGAGGACAGGGATGGGTATCAGCCCCAGCATTTT. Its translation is CASSGEDRDGYQPQHF.

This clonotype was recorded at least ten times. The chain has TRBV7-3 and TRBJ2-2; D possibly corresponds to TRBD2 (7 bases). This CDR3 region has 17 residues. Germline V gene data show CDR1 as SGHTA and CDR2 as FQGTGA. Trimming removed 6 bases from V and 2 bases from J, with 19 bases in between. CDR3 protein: CASRRPAGDTNTGELFF. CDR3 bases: TGTGCCAGCAGGCGCCCGGCGGGGGACACAAACACCGGGGAGCTGTTTTTT. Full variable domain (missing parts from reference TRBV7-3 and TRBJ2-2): GAGVSQTPSNKVTEKGKYVELRCDPISGHTALYWYRQSLGQGPEFLIYFQGTGAADDSGLPNDRFFAVRPEGSVSTLKIQRTERGDSAVYLCASRRPAGDTNTGELFFGEGSRLTVL.

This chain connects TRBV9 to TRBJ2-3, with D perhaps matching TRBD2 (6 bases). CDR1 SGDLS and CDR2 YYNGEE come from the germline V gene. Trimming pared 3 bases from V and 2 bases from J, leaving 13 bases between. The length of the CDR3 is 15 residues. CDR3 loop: CASSAEGLATDTQYF. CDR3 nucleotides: TGTGCCAGCAGCGCGGAGGGTCTCGCCACAGATACGCAGTATTTT.

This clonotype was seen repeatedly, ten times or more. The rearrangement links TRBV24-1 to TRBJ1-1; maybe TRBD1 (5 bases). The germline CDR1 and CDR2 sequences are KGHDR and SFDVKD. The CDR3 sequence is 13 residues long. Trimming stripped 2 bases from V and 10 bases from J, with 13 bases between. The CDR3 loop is CATSDYGGRRAFF. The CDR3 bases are TGTGCCACCAGTGATTACGGGGGGAGGCGAGCTTTCTTT.

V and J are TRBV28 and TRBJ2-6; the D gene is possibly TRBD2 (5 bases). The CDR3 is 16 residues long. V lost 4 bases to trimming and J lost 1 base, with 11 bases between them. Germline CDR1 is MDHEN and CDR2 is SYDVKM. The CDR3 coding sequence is TGTGCCAGCAGTTCATTCCGGGATTCTGGGGCCAACGTCCTGACTTTC. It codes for CASSSFRDSGANVLTF. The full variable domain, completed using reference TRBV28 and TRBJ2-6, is DVKVTQSSRYLVKRTGEKVFLECVQDMDHENMFWYRQDPGLGLRLIYFSYDVKMKEKGDIPEGYSVSREKKERFSLILESASTNQTSMYLCASSSFRDSGANVLTFGAGSRLTVL.

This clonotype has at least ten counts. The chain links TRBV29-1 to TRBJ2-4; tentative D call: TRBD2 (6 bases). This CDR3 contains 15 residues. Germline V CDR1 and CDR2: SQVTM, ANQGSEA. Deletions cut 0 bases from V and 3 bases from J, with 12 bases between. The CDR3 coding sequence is TGCAGCGTTGAAGATCTGTCGGAGGGCAAAAACATTCAGTACTTC. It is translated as CSVEDLSEGKNIQYF.

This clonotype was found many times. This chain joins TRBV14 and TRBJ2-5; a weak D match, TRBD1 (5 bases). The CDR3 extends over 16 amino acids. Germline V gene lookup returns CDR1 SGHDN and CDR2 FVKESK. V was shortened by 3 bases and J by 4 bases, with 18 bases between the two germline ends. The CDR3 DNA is TGTGCCAGCAGCCACCCCAGGGCCCGCGGACGAGAGACCCAGTACTTC. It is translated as CASSHPRARGRETQYF. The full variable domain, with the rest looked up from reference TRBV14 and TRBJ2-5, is EAGVTQFPSHSVIEKGQTVTLRCDPISGHDNLYWYRRVMGKEIKFLLHFVKESKQDESGMPNNRFLAERTGGTYSTLKVQPAELEDSGVYFCASSHPRARGRETQYFGPGTRLLVL.

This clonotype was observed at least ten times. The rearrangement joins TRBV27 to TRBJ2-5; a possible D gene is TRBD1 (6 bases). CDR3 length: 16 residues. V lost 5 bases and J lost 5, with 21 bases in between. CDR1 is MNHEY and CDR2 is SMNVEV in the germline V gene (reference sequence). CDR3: CASSTRGNREGETQYF. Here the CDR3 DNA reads TGTGCCAGCAGTACCAGGGGTAACAGGGAAGGGGAGACCCAGTACTTC.

CDR3: CSARERGHSNQPQHF. The CDR3 bases are TGCAGTGCTAGAGAGCGCGGGCATAGCAATCAGCCCCAGCATTTT. The rearrangement joins TRBV20-1 to TRBJ1-5; D gene unclear. Germline assignment: CDR1 DFQATT and CDR2 SNEGSKA (reference sequence). The CDR3 has 15 residues. The V and J ends lost 0 bases and 0 bases respectively, with 9 bases between them.

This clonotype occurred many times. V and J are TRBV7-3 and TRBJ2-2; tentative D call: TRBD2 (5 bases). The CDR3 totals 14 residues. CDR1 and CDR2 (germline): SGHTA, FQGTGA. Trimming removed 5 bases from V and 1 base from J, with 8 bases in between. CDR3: CASSQGRNTGELFF. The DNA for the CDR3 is TGTGCCAGCAGCCAAGGGAGGAACACCGGGGAGCTGTTTTTT.

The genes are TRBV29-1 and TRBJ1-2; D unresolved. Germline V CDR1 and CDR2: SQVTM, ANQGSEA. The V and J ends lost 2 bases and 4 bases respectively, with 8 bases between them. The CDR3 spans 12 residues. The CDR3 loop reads CSVEIGGYGYTF. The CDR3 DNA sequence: TGCAGCGTTGAAATCGGCGGCTATGGCTACACCTTC.

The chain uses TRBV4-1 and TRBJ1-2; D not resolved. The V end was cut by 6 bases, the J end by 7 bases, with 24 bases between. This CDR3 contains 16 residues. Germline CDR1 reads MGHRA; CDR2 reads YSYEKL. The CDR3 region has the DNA TGCGCCAGCAGTCCCGTTCTTTCCGATCCCTCTATTGGCTACACCTTC. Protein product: CASSPVLSDPSIGYTF.

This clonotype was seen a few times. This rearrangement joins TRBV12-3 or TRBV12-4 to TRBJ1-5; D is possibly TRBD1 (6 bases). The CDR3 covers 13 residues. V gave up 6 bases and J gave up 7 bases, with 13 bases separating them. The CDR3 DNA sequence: TGTGCCAGCAGCTTTCAGACAGGACAGCCCCAGCATTTT. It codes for CASSFQTGQPQHF.

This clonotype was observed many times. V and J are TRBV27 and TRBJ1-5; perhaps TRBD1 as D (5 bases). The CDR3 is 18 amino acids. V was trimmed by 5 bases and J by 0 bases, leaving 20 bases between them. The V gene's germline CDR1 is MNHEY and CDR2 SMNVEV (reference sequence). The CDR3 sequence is CASSQQRLGDYSNQPQHF. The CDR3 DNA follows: TGTGCCAGCAGTCAGCAGCGGCTAGGGGATTATAGCAATCAGCCCCAGCATTTT.

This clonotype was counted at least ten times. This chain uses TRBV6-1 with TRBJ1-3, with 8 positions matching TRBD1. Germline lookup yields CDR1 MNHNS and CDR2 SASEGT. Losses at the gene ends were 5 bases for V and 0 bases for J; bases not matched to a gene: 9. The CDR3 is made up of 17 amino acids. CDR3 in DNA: TGTGCCAGCAGTCCACGGACAGGGCCTTACTCTGGAAACACCATATATTTT. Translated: CASSPRTGPYSGNTIYF.

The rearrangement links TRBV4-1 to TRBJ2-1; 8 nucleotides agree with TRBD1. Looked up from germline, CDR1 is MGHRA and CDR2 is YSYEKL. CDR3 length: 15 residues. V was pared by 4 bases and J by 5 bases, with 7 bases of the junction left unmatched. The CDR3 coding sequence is TGCGCCAGCAGCCGCGCTGACAGGGGAAACAATGAGCAGTTCTTC. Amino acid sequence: CASSRADRGNNEQFF.

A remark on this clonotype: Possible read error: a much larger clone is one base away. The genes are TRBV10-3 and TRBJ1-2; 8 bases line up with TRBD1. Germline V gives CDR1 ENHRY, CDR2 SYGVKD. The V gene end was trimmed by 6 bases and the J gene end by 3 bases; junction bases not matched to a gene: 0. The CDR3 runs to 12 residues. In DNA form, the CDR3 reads TGTGCCATCAGGGACAGGGACTATGGCTACACCTTC. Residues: CAIRDRDYGYTF.

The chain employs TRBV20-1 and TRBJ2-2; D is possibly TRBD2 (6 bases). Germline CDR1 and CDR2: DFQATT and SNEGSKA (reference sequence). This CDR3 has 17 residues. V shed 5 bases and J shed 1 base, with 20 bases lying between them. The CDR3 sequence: CSAPEPGRGLNTGELFF. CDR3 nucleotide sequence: TGCAGTGCTCCAGAACCAGGGCGGGGCCTGAACACCGGGGAGCTGTTTTTT.

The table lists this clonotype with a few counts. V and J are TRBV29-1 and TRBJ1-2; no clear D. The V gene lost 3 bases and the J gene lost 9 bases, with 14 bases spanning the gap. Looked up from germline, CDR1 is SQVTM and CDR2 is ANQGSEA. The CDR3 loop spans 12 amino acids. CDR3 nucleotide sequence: TGCAGCGTTGATCCGAGGACCGAGAGCTACACCTTC. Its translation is CSVDPRTESYTF.

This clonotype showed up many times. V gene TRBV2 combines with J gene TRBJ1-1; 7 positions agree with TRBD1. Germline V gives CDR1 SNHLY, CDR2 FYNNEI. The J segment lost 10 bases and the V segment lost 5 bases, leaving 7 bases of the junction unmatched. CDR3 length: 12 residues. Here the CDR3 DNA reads TGTGCCAGCAGTCGACAGGGCAGCGCAGCTTTCTTT. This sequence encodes CASSRQGSAAFF.

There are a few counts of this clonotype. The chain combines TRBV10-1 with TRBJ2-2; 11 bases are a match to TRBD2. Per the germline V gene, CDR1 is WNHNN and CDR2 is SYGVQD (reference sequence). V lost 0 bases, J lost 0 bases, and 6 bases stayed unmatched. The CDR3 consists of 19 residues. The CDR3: CASSESHPSGRTNTGELFF. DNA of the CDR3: TGCGCCAGCAGTGAGTCTCATCCTAGCGGGAGGACGAACACCGGGGAGCTGTTTTTT.

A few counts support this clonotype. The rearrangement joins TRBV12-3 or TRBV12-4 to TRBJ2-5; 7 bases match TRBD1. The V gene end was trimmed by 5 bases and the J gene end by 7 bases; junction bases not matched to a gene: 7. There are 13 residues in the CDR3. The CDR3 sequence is CASSRDSLRTQYF. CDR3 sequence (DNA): TGTGCCAGCAGTCGGGACAGCCTCCGGACCCAGTACTTC.

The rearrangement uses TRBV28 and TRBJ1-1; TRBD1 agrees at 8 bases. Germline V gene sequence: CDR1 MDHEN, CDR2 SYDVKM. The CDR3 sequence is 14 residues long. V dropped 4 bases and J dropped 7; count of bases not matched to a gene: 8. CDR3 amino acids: CASSSRQGKDEAFF. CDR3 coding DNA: TGTGCCAGCAGTTCACGACAGGGGAAGGATGAAGCTTTCTTT.

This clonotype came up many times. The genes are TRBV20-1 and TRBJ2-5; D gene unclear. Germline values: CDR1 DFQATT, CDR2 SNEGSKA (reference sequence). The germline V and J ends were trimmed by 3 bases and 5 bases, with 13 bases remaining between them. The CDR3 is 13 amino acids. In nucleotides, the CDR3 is TGCAGTGCTAGTCAATCCTCGTGGGAGACCCAGTACTTC. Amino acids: CSASQSSWETQYF.